Listed here is a single T cell receptor (beta chain). Its antigen is currently unknown. This table comes from immunoSEQ multiplex PCR, and its TCRdb copy is limited to in-frame clones, with some not included. Among 89,000 or so clones, 93% were seen once, and the ten largest hold approximately 1%. The sample comes from a study of cytomegalovirus exposure and HLA in healthy donors. Findings and limits, study-wide: Rare sequences made up most TCRs, while some public TCRs were found in many donors. Reportedly, cytomegalovirus status was diagnosed with high sensitivity and specificity. Cytomegalovirus-associated TCR beta chains were listed, numbering approximately 150.

V was cut by 5 bases and J by 0 bases, with 14 bases left in between. The CDR3 length is 15 residues. Germline V gene lookup returns CDR1 SGHTA and CDR2 FQGNSA. Donors were drawn from the approximately 130-subject validation cohort, separate from the roughly 610-subject first cohort. The sequence was collected from a woman in her thirties in good health and CMV-seropositive. J is TRBJ2-7 and V is TRBV7-2; D remains unclear. The specimen was PBMCs. CDR3 DNA: TGTGCCAGCAGCGAAGAGTGGGCAGTCTCCTACGAGCAGTACTTC. Protein: CASSEEWAVSYEQYF. The full variable domain, in which reference TRBV7-2 and TRBJ2-7 provide the parts outside the CDR3, is GAGVSQSPSNKVTEKGKDVELRCDPISGHTALYWYRQSLGQGLEFLIYFQGNSAPDKSGLPSDRFSAERTGGSVSTLTIQRTQQEDSAVYLCASSEEWAVSYEQYFGPGTRLTVT.